This section outlines one TCR beta chain sequence together with its context. The read halts 3 residues ahead of the CDR3 end, with the missing end drawn from the germline J gene. This record comes from a study of T cells in women clearing cervical HPV infection. Study in general: Controls' single incident HPV16 infection cleared within 12 months without precancer. Case blood drawn at lesion detection; control blood after infection cleared. Case blood was drawn a median approximately 21 weeks after lesion detection.

This CDR3 has 16 amino acids. The V and J ends lost 2 bases and 4 bases, in that order; junction bases with no gene match: 7. Germline lookup yields CDR1 MNHEY and CDR2 SVGEGT. The repertoire was sequenced with immunoSEQ multiplex PCR; TCRdb's copy has only in-frame clones and lacks some. This table lists some 20,000 clones. The chain uses TRBV6-2 or TRBV6-3 and TRBJ1-5, with 8 nucleotides matching TRBD1. This clonotype was sampled from a woman aged 18-70 years with a cervical HPV16 infection that either progressed to CIN3+ or cleared (not recorded which). Material for sequencing was blood buffy coat. The covered CDR3 bases are TGTGCCAGCAGTTACGGACAGGGCGTTGGTAATCAGCCC. This gives the protein CASSYGQGVGNQP. The full CDR3 sequence reads CASSYGQGVGNQPQHF.